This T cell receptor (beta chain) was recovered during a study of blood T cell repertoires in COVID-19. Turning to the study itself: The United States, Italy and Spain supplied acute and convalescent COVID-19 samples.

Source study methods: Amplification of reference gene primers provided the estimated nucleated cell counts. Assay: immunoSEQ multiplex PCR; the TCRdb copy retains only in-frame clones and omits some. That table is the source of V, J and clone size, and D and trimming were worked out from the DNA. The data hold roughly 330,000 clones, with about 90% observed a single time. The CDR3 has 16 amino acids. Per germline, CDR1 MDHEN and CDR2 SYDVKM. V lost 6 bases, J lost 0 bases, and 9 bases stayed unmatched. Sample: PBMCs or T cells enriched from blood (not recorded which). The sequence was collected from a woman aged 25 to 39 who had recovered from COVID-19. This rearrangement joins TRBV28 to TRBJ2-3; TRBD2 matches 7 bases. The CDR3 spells CASSPPWGGSTDTQYF. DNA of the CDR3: TGTGCCAGCAGCCCACCGTGGGGGGGGAGCACAGATACGCAGTATTTT.